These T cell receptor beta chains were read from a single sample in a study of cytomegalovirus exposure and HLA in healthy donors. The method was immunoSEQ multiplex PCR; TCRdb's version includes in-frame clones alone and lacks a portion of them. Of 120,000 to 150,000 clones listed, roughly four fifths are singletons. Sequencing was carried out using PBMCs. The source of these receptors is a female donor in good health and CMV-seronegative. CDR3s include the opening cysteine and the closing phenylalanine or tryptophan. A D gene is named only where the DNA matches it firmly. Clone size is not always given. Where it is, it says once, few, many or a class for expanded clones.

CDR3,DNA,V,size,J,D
CASSELAGGTGELFF,TGTGCCAGCAGTGAGCTAGCGGGGGGGACCGGGGAGCTGTTTTTT,TRBV6-1,NA,TRBJ2-2,TRBD2
CASSLREGTYEQYF,TGTGCCAGCAGCTTACGGGAGGGGACCTACGAGCAGTACTTC,TRBV7-8,once,TRBJ2-7,TRBD2
CASSPRGVTEAFF,TGTGCCAGCAGCCCCAGGGGAGTTACTGAAGCTTTCTTT,TRBV13,NA,TRBJ1-1,NA
CASSLIAEAFF,TGTGCCAGCAGCTTAATAGCTGAAGCTTTCTTT,TRBV11-2,NA,TRBJ1-1,NA
CASRRQGPNEQFF,TGTGCCAGCAGAAGACAGGGCCCCAATGAGCAGTTCTTC,TRBV6-6,NA,TRBJ2-1,TRBD1
CASSPRGSGNTIYF,TGCGCCAGCAGCCCCCGGGGCTCTGGAAACACCATATATTTT,TRBV5-1,once,TRBJ1-3,NA
CATSARSYEQYF,TGTGCCACCAGCGCCCGGAGCTACGAGCAGTACTTC,TRBV15,NA,TRBJ2-7,NA
CASSTLSTDTQYF,TGTGCCAGTAGTACACTTAGCACAGATACGCAGTATTTT,TRBV19,NA,TRBJ2-3,NA
CASSLAQAGGYTF,TGTGCCAGCAGCTTAGCACAGGCGGGGGGCTACACCTTC,TRBV7-2,NA,TRBJ1-2,NA
CASSGGVADTQYF,TGTGCCAGCAGTGGAGGGGTGGCAGATACGCAGTATTTT,TRBV28,NA,TRBJ2-3,NA
CASSQGTTYEQYF,TGTGCCAGCAGCCAGGGCACAACCTACGAGCAGTACTTC,TRBV5-6,few,TRBJ2-7,NA
CASSIVGQMGEKLFF,TGTGCCAGTAGTATAGTCGGACAGATGGGAGAAAAACTGTTTTTT,TRBV19,NA,TRBJ1-4,NA
CASSKVEEVRSGNTIYF,TGTGCCAGCAGCAAAGTGGAGGAAGTGCGCTCTGGAAACACCATATATTTT,TRBV21-1,NA,TRBJ1-3,NA
CASRYQTGARPTDTQYF,TGCGCCAGCAGGTATCAGACAGGGGCGCGCCCCACAGATACGCAGTATTTT,TRBV5-1,NA,TRBJ2-3,TRBD1
CASSLGQGSGSPLHF,TGTGCCAGCAGCCTCGGACAGGGGAGCGGTTCACCCCTCCACTTT,TRBV7-6,NA,TRBJ1-6,TRBD1
CASSDRETYEQYF,TGTGCCAGCAGCGACAGGGAAACCTACGAGCAGTACTTC,TRBV7-9,NA,TRBJ2-7,TRBD1
CASSSTHEQFF,TGTGCCAGCAGCTCTACCCATGAGCAGTTCTTC,TRBV13,NA,TRBJ2-1,NA
CASRRSGSNEQFF,TGTGCCAGCAGACGTAGCGGGTCTAATGAGCAGTTCTTC,TRBV2,NA,TRBJ2-1,TRBD2
CASSFPGDTQYF,TGTGCCAGCAGCTTCCCGGGTGATACGCAGTATTTT,TRBV7-9,NA,TRBJ2-3,NA
CASTIRGAGYGYTF,TGTGCCAGCACCATCCGGGGGGCCGGCTATGGCTACACCTTC,TRBV6-6,NA,TRBJ1-2,NA
CASGSPVGDTGNTIYF,TGTGCTAGTGGTTCGCCTGTCGGGGACACTGGAAACACCATATATTTT,TRBV12-5,NA,TRBJ1-3,NA